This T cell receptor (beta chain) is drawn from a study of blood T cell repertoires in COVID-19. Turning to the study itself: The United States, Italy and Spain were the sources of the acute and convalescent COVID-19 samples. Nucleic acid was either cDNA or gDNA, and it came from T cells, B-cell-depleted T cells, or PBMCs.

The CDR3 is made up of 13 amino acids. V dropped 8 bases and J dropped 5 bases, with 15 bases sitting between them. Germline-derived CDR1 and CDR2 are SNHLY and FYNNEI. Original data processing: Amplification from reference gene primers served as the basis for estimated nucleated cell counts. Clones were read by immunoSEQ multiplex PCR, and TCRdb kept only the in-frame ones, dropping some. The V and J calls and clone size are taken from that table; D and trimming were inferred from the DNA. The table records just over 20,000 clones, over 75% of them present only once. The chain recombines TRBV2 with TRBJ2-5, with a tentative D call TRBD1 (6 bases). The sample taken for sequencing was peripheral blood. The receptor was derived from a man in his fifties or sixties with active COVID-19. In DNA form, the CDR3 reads TGTGCCAGCGGGGCAGGGGCGAGGGAGACCCAGTACTTC. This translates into CASGAGARETQYF.